This TCR beta chain was identified in a study of T cells in localized non-small cell lung cancer. Assay used: immunoSEQ multiplex PCR; TCRdb lists only in-frame clones, some missing. The sample has tens of thousands of clones; 88% are singletons. The material was peripheral blood, obtained before any cancer treatment. The clonotype originates from a woman between 35 and 70 years old with stage I lung adenocarcinoma.

CDR3 nucleotide sequence: TGTGCCAGCCGGACGGCGACATCGAACACCGGGGAGCTGTTTTTT. Its translation is CASRTATSNTGELFF. The chain couples TRBV2 to TRBJ2-2; the D is unclear. V was pared by 8 bases and J by 0 bases, with 13 bases between. There are 15 residues in the CDR3. CDR1 is SNHLY, CDR2 FYNNEI, per germline.